This T cell receptor (beta chain) was sequenced for a study of cytomegalovirus exposure and HLA in healthy donors. Overall study results and limits: Later analysis demonstrated an association between a missense DCLRE1C variant and TCR beta V- and J-gene trimming. Specific recognition of CMV antigens was confirmed in vitro for three chains (all CMV-associated). Rarity held for most TCR sequences, but there were some public TCRs that occurred in many donors. A later analysis showed HLA-associated TCR beta chains outstripping equally common others in clonal expansion.

Germline CDR1 reads MDHEN; CDR2 reads SYDVKM. Trimming left V 6 bases short and J 8 bases short, with 17 bases between. The CDR3 totals 14 residues. PCR primers comprised 60 Vbeta and 13 Jbeta primers. Repertoires were generated with immunoSEQ multiplex PCR, while TCRdb's copy carries only in-frame clones and drops some. The table records 90,000 or so clones, nearly 80% of them present only once. Details on this clone: Its antigen is unknown.

The chain is built from TRBV28 and TRBJ2-4; a weak D match, TRBD2 (6 bases). The sequence was collected from a female donor in good health and CMV-seronegative. The specimen was PBMCs. The CDR3 loop reads CASSNTGGEDIQYF. CDR3 coding DNA: TGTGCCAGCAGCAATACTGGAGGGGAGGACATTCAGTACTTC.